Listed below are T cell receptor beta chains from one sample, sequenced in a study of early T cells in non-severe SARS-CoV-2 infection. One entry per CDR3 protein, called by TCRdb with MiXCR from the 5' RACE reads. Of 68,000 or so distinct CDR3 sequences listed, roughly a tenth were seen once; the top ten hold roughly 6%. Sequencing was performed on whole blood. The source is an adult who was a healthcare worker with PCR-confirmed SARS-CoV-2 infection or an uninfected control (not recorded which). The CDR3 runs from the conserved cysteine through the conserved F or W. D genes are given only for firm matches. Not every row has a clone size; where given, it reads once, few, many or a size class.

D	size	V	J	DNA	CDR3
-	few	TRBV28	TRBJ2-5	TGTGCCAGCAACGTGGGGCTCGGCCAAGAGACCCAGTACTTC	CASNVGLGQETQYF
TRBD2	-	TRBV4-3	TRBJ2-3	TGCGCCAGCAGCCAAGGTAGCGGGGTGACAGATACGCAGTATTTT	CASSQGSGVTDTQYF
-	many	TRBV18	TRBJ2-5	TGTGCCAGCTCACCGACGCGGGACACCGGAGCCCAGTACTTC	CASSPTRDTGAQYF
-	-	TRBV10-3	TRBJ1-4	TGTGCCATCAGTGAGTCGTTCCGTGTGAGAGTTAATGAAAAACTGTTTTTT	CAISESFRVRVNEKLFF
-	-	TRBV9	TRBJ1-3	TGTGCCAGCAGCGTCAATGGGGTTGCTGGAAACACCATATATTTT	CASSVNGVAGNTIYF
TRBD1	-	TRBV19	TRBJ2-5	TGTGCCAGCGGAAACCGACGGACAGGGGGGGAGACCCAGTACTTC	CASGNRRTGGETQYF
-	few	TRBV10-3	TRBJ2-7	TGTGCCATCAGTGAGGTATCCAGGTCCTACGAGCAGTACTTC	CAISEVSRSYEQYF
-	few	TRBV28	TRBJ1-6	TGTGCCAGCAGCTTGACAAGGAATAATTCACCCCTCCACTTT	CASSLTRNNSPLHF
TRBD1	many	TRBV27	TRBJ1-5	TGTGCCAGCAGGGCAGGGGGCAGCAATCAGCCCCAGCATTTT	CASRAGGSNQPQHF
TRBD2	-	TRBV19	TRBJ2-1	TGTGCCAGTACTATAGCGGGAGTCACGGGTGAGCAGTTCTTC	CASTIAGVTGEQFF
-	few	TRBV3-1	TRBJ2-7	TGTGCCAGCAGCCAAGTTGCCCCCTACGAGCAGTACTTC	CASSQVAPYEQYF
TRBD2	many	TRBV7-8	TRBJ2-3	TGTGCCAGCAGCTTAGGGGAACTAGCGGGGCCAGATACGCAGTATTTT	CASSLGELAGPDTQYF
-	-	TRBV4-1	TRBJ2-7	TGCGCCAGCAGCCCGTCCTTGGACGGCTACGAGCAGTACTTC	CASSPSLDGYEQYF
-	few	TRBV7-9	TRBJ2-1	TGTGCCAGCAGTTTGATCCACAATGAGCAGTTCTTC	CASSLIHNEQFF
-	-	TRBV3-1	TRBJ2-1	TGTGCCAGCAGCCAAGACGGCAATGAGCAGTTCTTC	CASSQDGNEQFF
TRBD1	-	TRBV7-8	TRBJ1-1	TGTGCCAGCAGCGCCCCGACAGGGCTTGAAGCTTTCTTT	CASSAPTGLEAFF
-	-	TRBV19	TRBJ1-2	TGTGCCAGTATTCAAAGGCGGGGACGCTATGGCTACACCTTC	CASIQRRGRYGYTF
TRBD2	many	TRBV4-2	TRBJ2-7	TGTGCCAGCAGCCACCAGCTTAGCGGGAGCTCCTACGAGCAGTACTTC	CASSHQLSGSSYEQYF